This entry concerns a single T cell receptor beta chain. Looked up from germline, CDR1 is SGHTA and CDR2 is FQGTGA. The CDR3 has 15 amino acids. V shed 2 bases, J shed 4 bases, and the junction held 5 bases outside the gene matches. The sample is drawn from a study of blood T cell repertoires in COVID-19. The overall study: Sites in the United States, Italy and Spain provided acute and convalescent COVID-19 samples. Sample material is recorded as cDNA or gDNA derived from T cells, B-cell-depleted T cells, or PBMCs.

The authors' processing: Amplifying reference gene primers gave estimates of nucleated cell counts. Measured with immunoSEQ multiplex PCR; TCRdb has only the in-frame clones, and not every one. V and J calls plus clone size are reproduced from that table; the DNA served to infer D and trimming. This sample has approximately 35,000 clones; 80% occur once, and the top ten carry under 35%. J is TRBJ1-3 and V is TRBV7-3; 7 nucleotides line up with TRBD1. This sequence was found in a man of 80 years or more with acute or convalescent COVID-19. The specimen sequenced was peripheral blood. CDR3 bases: TGTGCCAGCAGCTTACAGAGGGGGCCCGGAAACACCATATATTTT. Its protein is CASSLQRGPGNTIYF.